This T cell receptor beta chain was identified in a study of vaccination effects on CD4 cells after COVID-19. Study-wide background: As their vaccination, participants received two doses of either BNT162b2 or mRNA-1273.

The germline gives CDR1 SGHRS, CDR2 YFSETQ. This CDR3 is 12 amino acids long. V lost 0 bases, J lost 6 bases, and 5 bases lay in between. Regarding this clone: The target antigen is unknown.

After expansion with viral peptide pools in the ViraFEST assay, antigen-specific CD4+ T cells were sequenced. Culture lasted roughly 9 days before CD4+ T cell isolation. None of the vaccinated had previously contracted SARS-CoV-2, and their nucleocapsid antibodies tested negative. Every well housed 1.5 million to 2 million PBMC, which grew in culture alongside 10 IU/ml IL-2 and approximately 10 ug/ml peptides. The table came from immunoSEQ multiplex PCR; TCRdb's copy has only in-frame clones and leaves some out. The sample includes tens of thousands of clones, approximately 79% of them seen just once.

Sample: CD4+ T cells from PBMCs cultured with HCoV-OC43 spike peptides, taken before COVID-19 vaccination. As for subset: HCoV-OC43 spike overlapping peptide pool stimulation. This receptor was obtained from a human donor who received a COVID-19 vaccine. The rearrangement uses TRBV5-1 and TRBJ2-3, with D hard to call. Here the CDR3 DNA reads TGCGCCAGCAGCTTGGCCCAGGATACGCAGTATTTT. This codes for CASSLAQDTQYF. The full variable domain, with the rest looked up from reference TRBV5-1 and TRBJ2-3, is KAGVTQTPRYLIKTRGQQVTLSCSPISGHRSVSWYQQTPGQGLQFLFEYFSETQRNKGNFPGRFSGRQFSNSRSEMNVSTLELGDSALYLCASSLAQDTQYFGPGTRLTVL.